Presented here are 21 T cell receptor beta chains from one specimen sequenced in a study of technical replicates of blood from several donors. Libraries were prepared by immunoSEQ multiplex PCR; TCRdb keeps only in-frame clonotypes and omits some of them. This table has around 63,000 clones, 95% to 98% appearing once. Sequencing was performed on T cells isolated from PBMCs. The receptors originated from a human donor in good health.

This rearrangement joins TRBV11-2 to TRBJ2-1; tentative D call: TRBD1 (5 bases). The germline CDR1 and CDR2 sequences are SGHAT and FQNNGV. The CDR3 runs to 13 residues. V lost 2 bases and J 8 bases, leaving 10 bases between the germline ends. CDR3 DNA sequence: TGTGCCAGCAGCTTAACCCAGGGTGATGAGCAGTTCTTC. This gives the protein CASSLTQGDEQFF.

The CDR3 DNA is TGTGCCAGCTCACCGGTACAGGCCGACTCCTACGAGCAGTACTTC. Translation gives CASSPVQADSYEQYF. This sequence joins TRBV18 and TRBJ2-7; a weak D match, TRBD1 (5 bases). Germline V lookup: CDR1 KGHSH, CDR2 LQKENI. The CDR3 spans 15 residues. The V end lost 3 bases, the J end lost 0 bases, and 12 bases lay between the germline ends.

The chain has TRBV4-1 and TRBJ1-1, with TRBD1 identical over 8 bases. CDR1 is MGHRA, CDR2 YSYEKL, per germline. The CDR3 length is 13 residues. Trimming at V came to 3 bases and at J to 10 bases, leaving 7 bases not matched to a gene. DNA for the CDR3: TGCGCCAGCAGCCAGTTGGACAGGGTTGCAGCTTTCTTT. Translated: CASSQLDRVAAFF.

The chain uses TRBV11-2 and TRBJ2-3, with 11 positions matching TRBD2. The J segment lost 12 bases and the V segment lost 5 bases, leaving 19 bases of the junction unmatched. Per the germline V gene, CDR1 is SGHAT and CDR2 is FQNNGV. CDR3 length equals 17 residues. The CDR3 sequence: CASSQGGGLTSGRIQYF. DNA for the CDR3: TGTGCCAGCAGCCAGGGGGGCGGCTTAACTAGCGGGAGAATCCAGTATTTT.

The rearrangement joins TRBV2 to TRBJ1-2; possible D gene TRBD1, 5 bases. The germline CDR1 and CDR2 sequences are SNHLY and FYNNEI. The CDR3 has 15 residues. V lost 1 base and J 4 bases, leaving 13 bases between the germline ends. The CDR3 DNA reads as TGTGCCAGCAGTGAAGGTTCCGCGGACATCTATGGCTACACCTTC. Amino acid sequence: CASSEGSADIYGYTF.

The rearrangement uses TRBV6-5 and TRBJ1-2; 9 nucleotides align to TRBD1. The CDR3 has 14 amino acids. The trim removed 2 bases at V and 8 bases at J, leaving 6 bases unmatched. Germline lookup yields CDR1 MNHEY and CDR2 SVGAGI. CDR3 protein: CASSYEQGAYGYTF. Written as DNA, the CDR3 is TGTGCCAGCAGTTACGAACAGGGGGCTTACGGCTACACCTTC.

The J gene is TRBJ2-7, the V gene TRBV11-2; possibly TRBD1 for D (6 bases). Germline V gene sequence: CDR1 SGHAT, CDR2 FQNNGV. V dropped 10 bases and J dropped 2 bases, with 21 bases sitting between them. The CDR3 has 15 amino acids. The CDR3 DNA is TGTGCCAATACAAGGGGCTCCAGGGGAGCCTACGAGCAGTACTTC. Its protein is CANTRGSRGAYEQYF.

The chain is built from TRBV6-5 and TRBJ1-6; D is undetermined. The CDR3 runs to 15 residues. Trimming took off 0 bases at V and 5 bases at J, with 8 bases between the two ends. CDR1 is MNHEY and CDR2 is SVGAGI in the germline V gene. The CDR3 is CASSYSSPDNSPLHF. DNA of the CDR3: TGTGCCAGCAGTTACTCGAGCCCCGATAATTCACCCCTCCACTTT.

The chain recombines TRBV30 with TRBJ1-4, with D tentatively TRBD1 (6 bases). Germline lookup yields CDR1 GTSNPN and CDR2 SVGIG (reference sequence). The CDR3 has 13 residues. V was trimmed by 1 base and J by 14 bases, leaving 17 bases between them. CDR3 bases: TGTGCCTGGAGTGCCAGGGGCGCATTGGCCCTGTTTTTT. It encodes CAWSARGALALFF.

The rearrangement joins TRBV11-2 to TRBJ2-7; 7 bases align to TRBD1. Germline V CDR1 and CDR2: SGHAT, FQNNGV. The trim removed 5 bases at V and 2 bases at J, leaving 6 bases unmatched. CDR3 length: 14 amino acids. This CDR3 reads CASSDRTGPYEQYF. DNA of the CDR3: TGTGCCAGCAGCGATCGGACAGGACCCTACGAGCAGTACTTC.

This chain connects TRBV4-1 to TRBJ2-5, with 7 bases identical to TRBD1. Per the germline V gene, CDR1 is MGHRA and CDR2 is YSYEKL. This CDR3 has 15 amino acids. V shed 3 bases and J 5 bases; nucleotides not matched to a gene: 9. CDR3 region: CASSQADREGETQYF. The CDR3, as DNA: TGCGCCAGCAGCCAGGCCGACAGGGAAGGGGAGACCCAGTACTTC.

The rearrangement uses TRBV11-2 and TRBJ2-1; the D gene is possibly TRBD1 (5 bases). This CDR3 is 13 amino acids long. V gave up 4 bases and J gave up 7 bases, with 11 bases separating them. Germline V gene sequence: CDR1 SGHAT, CDR2 FQNNGV. Written as DNA, the CDR3 is TGTGCCAGCAGCTCCACCCCAGGGAATGAGCAGTTCTTC. Its protein product is CASSSTPGNEQFF.

The rearrangement uses TRBV18 and TRBJ2-7; 7 bases map to TRBD2. The germline gives CDR1 KGHSH, CDR2 LQKENI. V lost 7 bases and J lost 7; bases outside the gene matches: 4. CDR3 size: 11 residues. The CDR3 spells CASYGGNEQYF. The CDR3 DNA reads as TGTGCCAGCTACGGGGGGAATGAGCAGTACTTC.

The rearrangement joins TRBV2 to TRBJ2-7, with TRBD2 as a possible D gene (6 bases). The CDR3 extends over 15 amino acids. With 2 bases removed from V and 7 bases from J, the gap between germline ends came to 18 bases. The germline gives CDR1 SNHLY, CDR2 FYNNEI. The CDR3 DNA sequence: TGTGCCAGCAGTGAATGGTCAGGCGGTGGGGGGGAGCAGTACTTC. It specifies CASSEWSGGGGEQYF.

The CDR3 here is CASSPTGVAANEKLFF. The DNA of the CDR3 is TGCGCCAGCAGCCCGACAGGGGTGGCAGCTAATGAAAAACTGTTTTTT. V usage is TRBV4-1 and J usage is TRBJ1-4, with TRBD1 matching 8 bases. V shed 4 bases and J 3 bases; nucleotides not matched to a gene: 7. The CDR3 has 16 amino acids. The germline V gene has CDR1 MGHRA and CDR2 YSYEKL.

In this sample, this clone turned up once. This chain links TRBV9 with TRBJ2-3, with TRBD2 matching 7 bases. There are 14 residues in the CDR3. Germline lookup yields CDR1 SGDLS and CDR2 YYNGEE. V lost 4 bases to trimming and J lost 5 bases; unmatched junction nucleotides: 7. Here the CDR3 reads CASSLNGGGDTQYF. Here the CDR3 DNA reads TGTGCCAGCAGCTTAAACGGCGGGGGAGATACGCAGTATTTT.

This chain joins TRBV11-2 and TRBJ2-1, with 7 bases matching TRBD1. The V gene's germline CDR1 is SGHAT and CDR2 FQNNGV. This CDR3 comprises 13 residues. The trim removed 3 bases at V and 5 bases at J, leaving 1 base unmatched. The CDR3, as DNA: TGTGCCAGCAGCTTCAGGGGGAACAATGAGCAGTTCTTC. Protein product: CASSFRGNNEQFF.

This chain connects TRBV6-6 to TRBJ2-2; TRBD1 might be the D (5 bases). The germline V gene has CDR1 MNHNY and CDR2 SVGAGI (reference sequence). Trimming removed 1 base from V and 8 bases from J, with 17 bases in between. CDR3 length: 16 residues. DNA for the CDR3: TGTGCCAGCAGTTACTTTCAGGGCGCGTCGGCGGGGGAGCTGTTTTTT. It translates to CASSYFQGASAGELFF.

This chain joins TRBV28 and TRBJ2-5, with 12 bases matching TRBD1. With 7 bases clipped from V and 2 bases from J, the junction kept 8 bases outside the gene matches. CDR3 size: 16 residues. Germline lookup yields CDR1 MDHEN and CDR2 SYDVKM. The CDR3 DNA reads as TGTGCCAGCAAACAGGGACAGGGGGCCAATCAAGAGACCCAGTACTTC. Protein product: CASKQGQGANQETQYF.

The CDR3 coding sequence is TGTGCCAGCAGTTTATACAGGTACGAGCAGTACTTC. Translated, it gives CASSLYRYEQYF. This chain uses TRBV28 with TRBJ2-7; D possibly corresponds to TRBD1 (5 bases). This CDR3 is built from 12 residues. Germline CDR1 MDHEN, CDR2 SYDVKM. Trimming left V 1 base short and J 4 bases short, with 5 bases between.

This clone was recorded only once. This chain uses TRBV12-2 with TRBJ2-7; the table's D call TRBD2 went unverified against the DNA. TRBV12-2 is termed a pseudogene. CDR3 length equals 13 residues. For the CDR3, the DNA is TGTGCAAGCCTCAAGGGCCTGGCGGGCGAGCAGTACTTC. Translation gives CASLKGLAGEQYF.